A selection of T cell receptor beta chains follows, all from one sample in a study of T cell responses to AZD1222 COVID-19 vaccine. Profiled with immunoSEQ multiplex PCR; TCRdb holds only in-frame clones, not every one. The sample carries 95,000 to 100,000 clones, about 88% recorded once. The sequences come from peripheral blood, collected 28 days after the second AZD1222 dose. All receptors come from an adult who received the AZD1222 COVID-19 vaccine. Both conserved end residues are part of each CDR3. The order of the fields is CDR3 DNA, CDR3 protein, D gene, V gene, J gene, clone size. The D gene is left open where the match is weak. Some rows mark clone size as missing; the rest say once, few, many or name a class of expanded clone.

cdr3_nt: TGTGCCAGCAGCATCGCCCGAAGGGGCGATACGCAGTATTTT
cdr3_aa: CASSIARRGDTQYF
d_call: -
v_call: TRBV7-9
j_call: TRBJ2-3
clone_size: -

cdr3_nt: TGTGCCAGCAGTGAAGCGCGGGGGGAGTACGAGCAGTACTTC
cdr3_aa: CASSEARGEYEQYF
d_call: TRBD2
v_call: TRBV2
j_call: TRBJ2-7
clone_size: -

cdr3_nt: TGTGCCAGCAGGGAGGGGAGTGAAGAAAAACTGTTTTTT
cdr3_aa: CASREGSEEKLFF
d_call: -
v_call: TRBV7-9
j_call: TRBJ1-4
clone_size: -

cdr3_nt: TGTGCCAGCAGCGATCTGAATCCCATTCAAAGAAAAAACATTCAGTACTTC
cdr3_aa: CASSDLNPIQRKNIQYF
d_call: -
v_call: TRBV3-1/TRBV3-2
j_call: TRBJ2-4
clone_size: -

cdr3_nt: TGTGCCAGCATCCCGGGACACTTAAATTCACCCCTCCACTTT
cdr3_aa: CASIPGHLNSPLHF
d_call: -
v_call: TRBV28
j_call: TRBJ1-6
clone_size: once

cdr3_nt: TGTGCCATCAGTGCGACTAGCGGGAGCCTCACAGATACGCAGTATTTT
cdr3_aa: CAISATSGSLTDTQYF
d_call: TRBD2
v_call: TRBV10-3
j_call: TRBJ2-3
clone_size: -

cdr3_nt: TGCGCCAGCAGCCAACGTCTGGGACTAGATTTTCCAGATACGCAGTATTTT
cdr3_aa: CASSQRLGLDFPDTQYF
d_call: TRBD2
v_call: TRBV4-3
j_call: TRBJ2-3
clone_size: -

cdr3_nt: TGTGCCAGCTCACCAGCGGGAAACTATGGCTACACCTTC
cdr3_aa: CASSPAGNYGYTF
d_call: -
v_call: TRBV18
j_call: TRBJ1-2
clone_size: -

cdr3_nt: TGTGCCAGCAGCTCCGGGTGGGTCTACGAGCAGTACTTC
cdr3_aa: CASSSGWVYEQYF
d_call: -
v_call: TRBV7-9
j_call: TRBJ2-7
clone_size: few

cdr3_nt: TGTGCCATCAGTGAGGACAGGGGGCGCGATGGCTACACCTTC
cdr3_aa: CAISEDRGRDGYTF
d_call: TRBD1
v_call: TRBV10-3
j_call: TRBJ1-2
clone_size: -

cdr3_nt: TGCGCCAGCAGCTTACCCTCTGGAAACACCATATATTTT
cdr3_aa: CASSLPSGNTIYF
d_call: -
v_call: TRBV5-1
j_call: TRBJ1-3
clone_size: few

cdr3_nt: TGTGCCAGTAGTATTCAGACCGGTGCCTACAATGAGCAGTTCTTC
cdr3_aa: CASSIQTGAYNEQFF
d_call: -
v_call: TRBV19
j_call: TRBJ2-1
clone_size: once

cdr3_nt: TGCGCCAGCAGCTTGTTAGGGCAAAACGGGGAGCTGTTTTTT
cdr3_aa: CASSLLGQNGELFF
d_call: -
v_call: TRBV5-1
j_call: TRBJ2-2
clone_size: few

cdr3_nt: TGTGCCAGCAGCTCCGGGGCCGGCGGGGAGCTGTTTTTT
cdr3_aa: CASSSGAGGELFF
d_call: -
v_call: TRBV11-3
j_call: TRBJ2-2
clone_size: -

cdr3_nt: TGTGCCACCAGCTCCCCCGGGACAGGGACCTACGAGCAGTACTTC
cdr3_aa: CATSSPGTGTYEQYF
d_call: TRBD1
v_call: TRBV15
j_call: TRBJ2-7
clone_size: -

cdr3_nt: TGTGCCAGTAGTACCTCTGGGGGCCGGCAAGAGACCCAGTACTTC
cdr3_aa: CASSTSGGRQETQYF
d_call: -
v_call: TRBV19
j_call: TRBJ2-5
clone_size: -

cdr3_nt: TGCGCCAGCAGCCAAGATCCGGATGGTCCCGAGGCCCTCCACTTT
cdr3_aa: CASSQDPDGPEALHF
d_call: -
v_call: TRBV4-1
j_call: TRBJ1-6
clone_size: -

cdr3_nt: TGTGCCATCAGTGACTTCGAGGCCAAGGTATTCTTC
cdr3_aa: CAISDFEAKVFF
d_call: -
v_call: TRBV10-3
j_call: TRBJ2-1
clone_size: -

cdr3_nt: TGCGCCAGCAGCCCCCCAGGGACAGGGCAATCCCACGAGCAGTACTTC
cdr3_aa: CASSPPGTGQSHEQYF
d_call: TRBD1
v_call: TRBV5-1
j_call: TRBJ2-7
clone_size: -

cdr3_nt: TGCGCCAGCAGTCAATCGGTCAGGGGACGCACAGATACGCAGTATTTT
cdr3_aa: CASSQSVRGRTDTQYF
d_call: -
v_call: TRBV23-1
j_call: TRBJ2-3
clone_size: -

cdr3_nt: TGTGCCAGTAGTACAATTAACTCCGGGGAGCTGTTTTTT
cdr3_aa: CASSTINSGELFF
d_call: -
v_call: TRBV19
j_call: TRBJ2-2
clone_size: -

cdr3_nt: TGTGCCAGCAGCTCACAGACAGTTAACTATGGCTACACCTTC
cdr3_aa: CASSSQTVNYGYTF
d_call: -
v_call: TRBV7-8
j_call: TRBJ1-2
clone_size: few

cdr3_nt: TGTGCCAGCAGCCAAGGACCCGGGGGGGCAGGGACCGGGGAGCTGTTTTTT
cdr3_aa: CASSQGPGGAGTGELFF
d_call: TRBD2
v_call: TRBV3-1/TRBV3-2
j_call: TRBJ2-2
clone_size: few

cdr3_nt: TGTGCCAGCAGCCAAGTGAGTGGGGCGGTCGCGGACGAGCAGTACTTC
cdr3_aa: CASSQVSGAVADEQYF
d_call: -
v_call: TRBV3-1/TRBV3-2
j_call: TRBJ2-7
clone_size: -

cdr3_nt: TGCGCCAGCAGCTCATCCGGGACTAGCGGGAGAGCGGTGTACAATGAGCAGTTCTTC
cdr3_aa: CASSSSGTSGRAVYNEQFF
d_call: TRBD2
v_call: TRBV5-1
j_call: TRBJ2-1
clone_size: -

cdr3_nt: TGTGCCAGCAGCTTAGAGAGCTCCTACGAGCAGTACTTC
cdr3_aa: CASSLESSYEQYF
d_call: -
v_call: TRBV11-3
j_call: TRBJ2-7
clone_size: -

cdr3_nt: TGTGCCAGCAGCCAAGGGAGAGAAAAACTGTTTTTT
cdr3_aa: CASSQGREKLFF
d_call: -
v_call: TRBV14
j_call: TRBJ1-4
clone_size: -

cdr3_nt: TGTGCCAGCAGTTTAGGCGAGCCTGGCGAGCAGTACTTC
cdr3_aa: CASSLGEPGEQYF
d_call: -
v_call: TRBV12-3/TRBV12-4
j_call: TRBJ2-7
clone_size: -

cdr3_nt: TGTGCCAGTAACAGCGGGAGGACAGATACGCAGTATTTT
cdr3_aa: CASNSGRTDTQYF
d_call: TRBD2
v_call: TRBV19
j_call: TRBJ2-3
clone_size: -

cdr3_nt: TGTGCCAGCAGCCAAAGAAGAACAAGTTACCAAGAGACCCAGTACTTC
cdr3_aa: CASSQRRTSYQETQYF
d_call: -
v_call: TRBV14
j_call: TRBJ2-5
clone_size: -

cdr3_nt: TGCGCCAGCAGCCAAGTGTATCGGAGGACTAGCGGGATAAATGAGCAGTTCTTC
cdr3_aa: CASSQVYRRTSGINEQFF
d_call: TRBD2
v_call: TRBV4-3
j_call: TRBJ2-1
clone_size: -

cdr3_nt: TGTGCCAGCAGTTCCGGACAGGCAGATACGCAGTATTTT
cdr3_aa: CASSSGQADTQYF
d_call: TRBD1
v_call: TRBV6-5
j_call: TRBJ2-3
clone_size: -

cdr3_nt: TGTGCCAGCAGCCCAGGGACTAGCGGGACCGGGGAGCTGTTTTTT
cdr3_aa: CASSPGTSGTGELFF
d_call: TRBD2
v_call: TRBV5-4
j_call: TRBJ2-2
clone_size: -

cdr3_nt: TGTGCCAGTAGTCCCCGTAGGAGCGACAGGGGCTTTATCTCGACCCAGTACTTC
cdr3_aa: CASSPRRSDRGFISTQYF
d_call: TRBD1
v_call: TRBV19
j_call: TRBJ2-5
clone_size: -

cdr3_nt: TGTGCCAGCAGCTCTCGAGGACAGGACAGCAATCAGCCCCAGCATTTT
cdr3_aa: CASSSRGQDSNQPQHF
d_call: TRBD1
v_call: TRBV7-8
j_call: TRBJ1-5
clone_size: -

cdr3_nt: TGTCAGGGACGGAATCAGCCCCAGCATTTT
cdr3_aa: CQGRNQPQHF
d_call: -
v_call: TRBV5-5
j_call: TRBJ1-5
clone_size: -

cdr3_nt: TGTGCCAGCAGATCGCCAGCGGAGGCCAGTGAAGCTTTCTTT
cdr3_aa: CASRSPAEASEAFF
d_call: -
v_call: TRBV7-9
j_call: TRBJ1-1
clone_size: -

cdr3_nt: TGTGCCACCAGCAGAAATTCAGGGGGCGGGAATGAAAAACTGTTTTTT
cdr3_aa: CATSRNSGGGNEKLFF
d_call: TRBD1
v_call: TRBV15
j_call: TRBJ1-4
clone_size: -

cdr3_nt: TGTGCCAGCAGTCTGGACTCTTATGCTGCCCCGAACACTGAAGCTTTCTTT
cdr3_aa: CASSLDSYAAPNTEAFF
d_call: -
v_call: TRBV6-6
j_call: TRBJ1-1
clone_size: -

cdr3_nt: TGTGCCAGCAGACCCCATAGCGGGGTCTACAATGAGCAGTTCTTC
cdr3_aa: CASRPHSGVYNEQFF
d_call: TRBD2
v_call: TRBV11-2
j_call: TRBJ2-1
clone_size: -

cdr3_nt: TGTGCCAGTAAAAGAGGAGAACGGTCTGAAGCTTTCTTT
cdr3_aa: CASKRGERSEAFF
d_call: -
v_call: TRBV2
j_call: TRBJ1-1
clone_size: -

cdr3_nt: TGCGCCAGCAGCTTGGTCGGGGTAGCATACAATGAGCAGTTCTTC
cdr3_aa: CASSLVGVAYNEQFF
d_call: -
v_call: TRBV5-1
j_call: TRBJ2-1
clone_size: once

cdr3_nt: TGTGCCAGCGCCACCCGATGGGACTCCATCGATCAGAGCTCCTACGAGCAGTACTTC
cdr3_aa: CASATRWDSIDQSSYEQYF
d_call: -
v_call: TRBV9
j_call: TRBJ2-7
clone_size: -

cdr3_nt: TGTGCCAGCAGCTCCCCAGGAGCGGGGGGAGGTTTCAGCGGGGAGCTGTTTTTT
cdr3_aa: CASSSPGAGGGFSGELFF
d_call: TRBD2
v_call: TRBV9
j_call: TRBJ2-2
clone_size: -